This T cell receptor (beta chain) appears in the sequencing data of a study of graft-versus-host responses after intestinal transplantation. This CDR3 is 19 amino acids long. Germline V lookup: CDR1 MDHEN, CDR2 SYDVKM. V lost 4 bases, J lost 0 bases, and 12 bases stayed unmatched. Study outcomes and limitations: Present in recipient marrow, GvH clones included some that appeared first in ileum or blood.

TCRdb's table, derived via immunoSEQ multiplex PCR, lists solely in-frame clones and lacks some. The repertoire holds 100,000 to 110,000 clones, with approximately 84% as singletons. As to this clone: As yet, its antigen is unknown.

This sequence joins TRBV28 and TRBJ1-2; 12 bases agree with TRBD1. This receptor was taken from a human donor who was the organ donor for an intestinal transplant. This sample comprised unstimulated CD4+ T cells sorted from spleen or lymph node cells, obtained before transplant. The CDR3 is CASSSGTGGNWDTNYGYTF. Written as DNA, the CDR3 is TGTGCCAGCAGTTCCGGGACAGGGGGCAATTGGGATACTAACTATGGCTACACCTTC.